This TCR beta chain derives from a study of control samples from healthy donors and cancer patients. The method was immunoSEQ multiplex PCR; TCRdb's version includes in-frame clones alone and lacks a portion of them. In the table there are 140,000 to 150,000 clones, around 90% of which are singletons. The V and J ends lost 3 bases and 1 base, in that order; junction bases with no gene match: 2. Germline V gene data show CDR1 as MNHNY and CDR2 as SVGAGI (reference sequence). This CDR3 is 14 amino acids long. V usage is TRBV6-6 and J usage is TRBJ1-2; 7 bases map to TRBD1. This TCR was recovered from a man aged 25 to 40 in good health. The sequenced material came from blood. The CDR3 loop is CASSYGTVNYGYTF. The CDR3 region has the DNA TGTGCCAGCAGTTATGGGACAGTTAACTATGGCTACACCTTC.